Listed below are T cell receptor beta chains from one sample, sequenced in a study of cytomegalovirus exposure and HLA in healthy donors. Profiled with immunoSEQ multiplex PCR; TCRdb holds only in-frame clones, not every one. The sample shows 100,000 or so clones, roughly 83% of them seen only once. Source material: PBMCs. All receptors derive from a man aged 18 to 29 in good health and CMV-seronegative. The CDR3 runs from the conserved cysteine through the conserved F or W. Fields, in order: clone size, J gene, D gene, CDR3 length, V gene, CDR3 protein, CDR3 DNA. D genes are given only for firm matches. Not every row has a clone size; where given, it reads once, few, many or a size class.

size: .; J: TRBJ2-7; D: TRBD1; length: 14; V: TRBV6-5; CDR3: CASSWDRGSSEQYF; DNA: TGTGCCAGCAGTTGGGACAGGGGCAGTTCCGAGCAGTACTTC
size: .; J: TRBJ2-7; D: .; length: 13; V: TRBV29-1; CDR3: CSVDRGQPYEQYF; DNA: TGCAGCGTTGACAGGGGCCAACCCTACGAGCAGTACTTC
size: .; J: TRBJ2-1; D: .; length: 14; V: TRBV15; CDR3: CATSRPNFDNEQFF; DNA: TGTGCCACCAGCCGTCCTAACTTCGACAATGAGCAGTTCTTC
size: .; J: TRBJ2-2; D: .; length: 14; V: TRBV10-2; CDR3: CATSYNTRTGELFF; DNA: TGCGCCACCAGCTATAACACGCGGACCGGGGAGCTGTTTTTT
size: .; J: TRBJ1-2; D: TRBD1; length: 17; V: TRBV5-4; CDR3: CASSSGQLNPLVYGYTF; DNA: TGTGCCAGCAGCTCGGGACAGTTAAACCCGCTCGTCTATGGCTACACCTTC
size: .; J: TRBJ2-2; D: .; length: 16; V: TRBV9; CDR3: CASSVELQGITGELFF; DNA: TGTGCCAGCAGCGTAGAACTACAGGGTATCACCGGGGAGCTGTTTTTT
size: .; J: TRBJ2-7; D: TRBD2; length: 17; V: TRBV18; CDR3: CASSPERTSGRRDEQYF; DNA: TGTGCCAGCTCACCAGAACGGACTAGCGGGAGGAGAGACGAGCAGTACTTC
size: few; J: TRBJ2-7; D: .; length: 16; V: TRBV10-3; CDR3: CAIKSIGRGSSYEQYF; DNA: TGTGCCATCAAATCGATAGGTAGAGGGAGCTCCTACGAGCAGTACTTC
size: .; J: TRBJ1-2; D: .; length: 10; V: TRBV2; CDR3: CASTDQGYTF; DNA: TGTGCCAGCACCGATCAGGGCTACACCTTC
size: .; J: TRBJ1-1; D: .; length: 14; V: TRBV27; CDR3: CASSPTRGGTEAFF; DNA: TGTGCCAGCAGTCCCACTAGGGGGGGCACTGAAGCTTTCTTT
size: .; J: TRBJ1-1; D: .; length: 12; V: TRBV9; CDR3: CASSVLQGEAFF; DNA: TGTGCCAGCAGCGTACTACAGGGTGAAGCTTTCTTT
size: .; J: TRBJ1-3; D: .; length: 14; V: TRBV30; CDR3: CARGVGGAGNTIYF; DNA: TGTGCCCGTGGAGTGGGGGGGGCTGGAAACACCATATATTTT
size: few; J: TRBJ1-1; D: .; length: 14; V: TRBV6-5; CDR3: CASLPGRHIAEAFF; DNA: TGTGCCAGCCTACCCGGCAGGCACATCGCTGAAGCTTTCTTT
size: .; J: TRBJ2-1; D: TRBD1; length: 17; V: TRBV9; CDR3: CASSVDPGTGLIDEQFF; DNA: TGTGCCAGCAGCGTAGATCCCGGGACAGGGTTGATCGATGAGCAGTTCTTC
size: .; J: TRBJ1-1; D: TRBD1; length: 14; V: TRBV4-1; CDR3: CASSRPTGVAEAFF; DNA: TGCGCCAGCAGCCGACCTACAGGGGTGGCTGAAGCTTTCTTT
size: .; J: TRBJ1-6; D: .; length: 15; V: TRBV6-5; CDR3: CASVDRSSYNSPLHF; DNA: TGTGCCAGCGTCGACAGGAGCTCCTATAATTCACCCCTCCACTTT
size: .; J: TRBJ1-2; D: .; length: 14; V: TRBV6-1; CDR3: CASRIETVYYGYTF; DNA: TGTGCCAGCAGGATAGAGACAGTGTACTATGGCTACACCTTC
size: .; J: TRBJ2-2; D: .; length: 13; V: TRBV27; CDR3: CASTSAPTGELFF; DNA: TGTGCCAGCACTAGCGCCCCCACCGGGGAGCTGTTTTTT
size: .; J: TRBJ2-3; D: .; length: 15; V: TRBV9; CDR3: CASSVGLASADTQYF; DNA: TGTGCCAGCAGCGTAGGGCTAGCTAGCGCAGATACGCAGTATTTT
size: few; J: TRBJ2-2; D: .; length: 14; V: TRBV5-1; CDR3: CASSLIAGTGELFF; DNA: TGCGCCAGCAGCTTGATTGCGGGCACCGGGGAGCTGTTTTTT
size: once; J: TRBJ2-3; D: .; length: 14; V: TRBV14; CDR3: CASSQDSLVDTQYF; DNA: TGTGCCAGCAGCCAAGATAGTCTGGTAGATACGCAGTATTTT
size: .; J: TRBJ2-1; D: TRBD2; length: 15; V: TRBV6-5; CDR3: CASSYEAGGPNEQFF; DNA: TGTGCCAGCAGTTACGAGGCGGGAGGGCCCAATGAGCAGTTCTTC
size: .; J: TRBJ2-3; D: .; length: 12; V: TRBV10-2; CDR3: CASSGGTDTQYF; DNA: TGCGCCAGCAGTGGAGGGACAGATACGCAGTATTTT
size: .; J: TRBJ1-5; D: .; length: 13; V: TRBV6-1; CDR3: CASSHSPAGPQHF; DNA: TGTGCCAGCAGCCACTCCCCAGCGGGGCCCCAGCATTTT
size: .; J: TRBJ2-5; D: .; length: 16; V: TRBV7-2; CDR3: CASSLVPGPGQETQYF; DNA: TGTGCCAGCAGCTTAGTGCCAGGGCCGGGTCAAGAGACCCAGTACTTC
size: once; J: TRBJ2-5; D: TRBD2; length: 18; V: TRBV9; CDR3: CASSVASGRARREETQYF; DNA: TGTGCCAGCAGCGTAGCTAGCGGGAGGGCAAGGAGGGAAGAGACCCAGTACTTC
size: .; J: TRBJ2-1; D: TRBD2; length: 11; V: TRBV20-1; CDR3: CSADSGGGQFF; DNA: TGCAGTGCCGACTCGGGAGGGGGGCAGTTCTTC
size: .; J: TRBJ1-4; D: .; length: 13; V: TRBV13; CDR3: CASSLWGGEKLFF; DNA: TGTGCCAGCAGCTTATGGGGAGGGGAAAAACTGTTTTTT
size: once; J: TRBJ2-5; D: TRBD1; length: 14; V: TRBV28; CDR3: CASGVAGGLETQYF; DNA: TGTGCCAGTGGGGTGGCAGGGGGCTTGGAGACCCAGTACTTC
size: .; J: TRBJ1-2; D: .; length: 13; V: TRBV7-8; CDR3: CASSRDTSSGYTF; DNA: TGTGCCAGCAGCCGGGACACCTCCAGTGGCTACACCTTC
size: .; J: TRBJ2-7; D: TRBD2; length: 14; V: TRBV11-2; CDR3: CASSRTSGSYEQYF; DNA: TGTGCCAGCAGCCGGACTAGCGGGTCGTACGAGCAGTACTTC
size: .; J: TRBJ1-1; D: .; length: 15; V: TRBV7-8; CDR3: CATSLEAVVGTEAFF; DNA: TGTGCCACCTCTCTGGAGGCAGTCGTTGGGACTGAAGCTTTCTTT
size: .; J: TRBJ1-1; D: .; length: 13; V: TRBV5-4; CDR3: CASSSLIDREAFF; DNA: TGTGCCAGCAGCTCCCTAATTGACAGGGAAGCTTTCTTT
size: once; J: TRBJ2-1; D: TRBD2; length: 15; V: TRBV5-1; CDR3: CASSLGLAATNEQFF; DNA: TGCGCCAGCAGCTTAGGACTAGCGGCGACCAATGAGCAGTTCTTC
size: .; J: TRBJ1-5; D: TRBD1; length: 12; V: TRBV29-1; CDR3: CSAQGAGQPQHF; DNA: TGCAGCGCTCAGGGGGCAGGTCAGCCCCAGCATTTT
size: .; J: TRBJ2-7; D: .; length: 14; V: TRBV11-2; CDR3: CASSFELSSYEQYF; DNA: TGTGCCAGCAGCTTTGAGCTGAGCTCCTACGAGCAGTACTTC
size: .; J: TRBJ2-5; D: .; length: 13; V: TRBV6-6; CDR3: CASSYSTHETQYF; DNA: TGTGCCAGCAGTTACTCGACTCACGAGACCCAGTACTTC
size: .; J: TRBJ1-1; D: TRBD1; length: 12; V: TRBV10-1; CDR3: CATTGEDTEAFF; DNA: TGCGCCACCACAGGGGAGGATACTGAAGCTTTCTTT
size: .; J: TRBJ1-1; D: .; length: 16; V: TRBV27; CDR3: CASSYNSRGLYTEAFF; DNA: TGTGCCAGCAGTTATAATTCCAGGGGTTTGTATACTGAAGCTTTCTTT
size: .; J: TRBJ1-1; D: TRBD1; length: 16; V: TRBV15; CDR3: CATSRGATGAVTEAFF; DNA: TGTGCCACCAGCAGAGGGGCGACAGGGGCGGTCACTGAAGCTTTCTTT
size: .; J: TRBJ2-2; D: TRBD2; length: 17; V: TRBV5-1; CDR3: CASSPPGGGWVTGELFF; DNA: TGCGCCAGCAGCCCACCCGGGGGGGGCTGGGTAACCGGGGAGCTGTTTTTT
size: .; J: TRBJ1-1; D: .; length: 12; V: TRBV7-9; CDR3: CSSSFRGKQAFF; DNA: TGTTCCAGCAGCTTTCGCGGGAAACAAGCTTTCTTT
size: .; J: TRBJ1-4; D: .; length: 13; V: TRBV11-2; CDR3: CASSLQQGEKLFF; DNA: TGTGCCAGCAGCTTGCAACAGGGTGAAAAACTGTTTTTT
size: .; J: TRBJ2-2; D: TRBD1; length: 15; V: TRBV19; CDR3: CASTQTGMFTGELFF; DNA: TGTGCCAGTACTCAGACAGGGATGTTCACCGGGGAGCTGTTTTTT
size: .; J: TRBJ2-7; D: .; length: 13; V: TRBV6-1; CDR3: CASSSGVGYEQYF; DNA: TGTGCCAGCAGTAGCGGCGTGGGCTACGAGCAGTACTTC
size: few; J: TRBJ2-3; D: TRBD2; length: 19; V: TRBV6-1; CDR3: CASSEQGWTSGTSTDTQYF; DNA: TGTGCCAGCAGTGAACAGGGGTGGACTAGCGGAACCAGCACAGATACGCAGTATTTT
size: .; J: TRBJ2-1; D: .; length: 16; V: TRBV5-4; CDR3: CASSLLSLASNNEQFF; DNA: TGTGCCAGCAGCTTACTTTCGCTAGCGAGCAACAATGAGCAGTTCTTC
size: .; J: TRBJ2-2; D: TRBD2; length: 15; V: TRBV7-8; CDR3: CASSSRQLAAGELFF; DNA: TGTGCCAGCAGCTCACGACAGCTAGCGGCCGGGGAGCTGTTTTTT
size: .; J: TRBJ2-3; D: .; length: 13; V: TRBV7-2; CDR3: CASSHDSADTQYF; DNA: TGTGCCAGCAGCCACGACTCTGCAGATACGCAGTATTTT
size: .; J: TRBJ2-7; D: TRBD2; length: 14; V: TRBV30; CDR3: CAWSVTSGSYEQYF; DNA: TGTGCCTGGAGTGTAACTAGCGGGAGCTACGAGCAGTACTTC